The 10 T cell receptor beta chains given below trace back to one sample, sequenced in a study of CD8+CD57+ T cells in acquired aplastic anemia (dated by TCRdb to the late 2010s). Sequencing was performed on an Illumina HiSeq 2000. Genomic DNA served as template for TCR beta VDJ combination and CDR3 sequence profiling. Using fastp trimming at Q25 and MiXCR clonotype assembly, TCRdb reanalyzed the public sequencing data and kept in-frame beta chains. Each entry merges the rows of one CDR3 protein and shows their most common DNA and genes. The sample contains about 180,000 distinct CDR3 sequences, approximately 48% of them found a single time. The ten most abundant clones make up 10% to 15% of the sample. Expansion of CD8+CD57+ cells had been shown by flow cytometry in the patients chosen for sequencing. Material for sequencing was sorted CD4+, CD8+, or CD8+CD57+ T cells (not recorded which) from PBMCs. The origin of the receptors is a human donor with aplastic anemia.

The DNA of the CDR3 is TGTGCCACCATCCCTTTGGGAGGTAGGGCGAGCAATCAGCCCCAGCATTTT. This encodes CATIPLGGRASNQPQHF. The rearrangement uses TRBV11-1 and TRBJ1-5, with D uncertain. Deletions cut 10 bases from V and 1 base from J, with 23 bases between. The germline CDR1 and CDR2 sequences are SGHAT and FQDESV (reference sequence). This CDR3 is built from 17 residues.

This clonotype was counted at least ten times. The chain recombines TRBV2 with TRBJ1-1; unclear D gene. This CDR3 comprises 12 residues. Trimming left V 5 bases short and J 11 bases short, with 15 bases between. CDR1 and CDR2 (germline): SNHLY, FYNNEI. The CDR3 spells CASSPRLGTAFF. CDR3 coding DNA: TGTGCCAGCAGTCCTAGACTGGGAACGGCTTTCTTT. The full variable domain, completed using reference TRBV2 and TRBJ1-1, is EPEVTQTPSHQVTQMGQEVILRCVPISNHLYFYWYRQILGQKVEFLVSFYNNEISEKSEIFDDQFSVERPDGSNFTLKIRSTKLEDSAMYFCASSPRLGTAFFGQGTRLTVV.

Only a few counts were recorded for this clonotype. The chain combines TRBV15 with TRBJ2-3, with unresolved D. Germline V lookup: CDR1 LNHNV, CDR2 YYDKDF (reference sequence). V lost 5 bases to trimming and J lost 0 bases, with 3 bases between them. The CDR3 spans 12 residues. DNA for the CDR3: TGTGCCACCAGCCCGAGCACAGATACGCAGTATTTT. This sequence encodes CATSPSTDTQYF.

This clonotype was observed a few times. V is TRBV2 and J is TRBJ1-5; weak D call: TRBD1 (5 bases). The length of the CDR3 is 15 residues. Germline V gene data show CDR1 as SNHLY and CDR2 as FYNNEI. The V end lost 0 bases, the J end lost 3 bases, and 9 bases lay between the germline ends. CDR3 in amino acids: CASSEAGEANQPQHF. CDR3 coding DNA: TGTGCCAGCAGTGAAGCAGGGGAGGCCAATCAGCCCCAGCATTTT.

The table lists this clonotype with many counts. For the CDR3, the DNA is TGTGCCAGCAGCGGAGGGGCCGGGCAGGGAAGCTCCTACAATGAGCAGTTCTTC. Translation gives CASSGGAGQGSSYNEQFF. The V and J genes are TRBV11-1 and TRBJ2-1; possibly TRBD2 for D (6 bases). V was trimmed by 5 bases and J by 0 bases, leaving 20 bases between them. The germline V gene encodes CDR1 SGHAT and CDR2 FQDESV (reference sequence). There are 18 residues in the CDR3. Full variable domain (rest looked up from reference TRBV11-1 and TRBJ2-1): EAEVAQSPRYKITEKSQAVAFWCDPISGHATLYWYRQILGQGPELLVQFQDESVVDDSQLPKDRFSAERLKGVDSTLKIQPAELGDSAMYLCASSGGAGQGSSYNEQFFGPGTRLTVL.

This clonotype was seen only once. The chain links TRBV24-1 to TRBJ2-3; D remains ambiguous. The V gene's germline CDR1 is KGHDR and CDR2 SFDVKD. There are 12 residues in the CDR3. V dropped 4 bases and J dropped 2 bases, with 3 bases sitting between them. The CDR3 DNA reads TGTGCCACCAGTGAGGTCACAGATACGCAGTATTTT. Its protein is CATSEVTDTQYF.

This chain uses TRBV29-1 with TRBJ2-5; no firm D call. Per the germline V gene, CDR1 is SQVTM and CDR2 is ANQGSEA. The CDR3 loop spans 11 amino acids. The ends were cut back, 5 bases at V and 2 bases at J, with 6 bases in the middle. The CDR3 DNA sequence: TGCAGCGTTCTAGTTCAAGAGACCCAGTACTTC. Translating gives CSVLVQETQYF.

The chain's CDR3 is CASSHNPSYEQYF. The CDR3 bases are TGTGCCAGCAGCCACAACCCCTCCTACGAGCAGTACTTC. V is TRBV7-2 and J is TRBJ2-7; D is unclear. CDR1 and CDR2 from the germline V gene are SGHTA and FQGNSA. CDR3 length equals 13 residues. Trimming took off 5 bases at V and 0 bases at J, with 8 bases between the two ends.

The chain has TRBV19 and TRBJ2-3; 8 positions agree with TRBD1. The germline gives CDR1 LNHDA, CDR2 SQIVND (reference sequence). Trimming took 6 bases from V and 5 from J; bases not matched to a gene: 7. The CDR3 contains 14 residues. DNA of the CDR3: TGTGCCAGTAGCCGGACAGGGCAGGGAGATACGCAGTATTTT. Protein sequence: CASSRTGQGDTQYF. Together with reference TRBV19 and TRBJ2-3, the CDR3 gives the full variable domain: DGGITQSPKYLFRKEGQNVTLSCEQNLNHDAMYWYRQDPGQGLRLIYYSQIVNDFQKGDIAEGYSVSREKKESFPLTVTSAQKNPTAFYLCASSRTGQGDTQYFGPGTRLTVL.

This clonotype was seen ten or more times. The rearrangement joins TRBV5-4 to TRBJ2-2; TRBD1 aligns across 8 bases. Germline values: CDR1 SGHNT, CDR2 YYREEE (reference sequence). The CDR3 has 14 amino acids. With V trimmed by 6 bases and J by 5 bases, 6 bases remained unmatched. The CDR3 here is CASTADRGTGELFF. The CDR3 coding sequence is TGTGCCAGCACCGCTGACAGGGGTACCGGGGAGCTGTTTTTT. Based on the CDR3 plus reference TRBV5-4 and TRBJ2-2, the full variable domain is ETGVTQSPTHLIKTRGQQVTLRCSSQSGHNTVSWYQQALGQGPQFIFQYYREEENGRGNFPPRFSGLQFPNYSSELNVNALELDDSALYLCASTADRGTGELFFGEGSRLTVL.